This T cell receptor beta chain was captured in a study of blood T cell repertoires in COVID-19. Study summary: PBMCs, B-cell-depleted T cells, or T cells provided the cDNA or gDNA that made up the material.

Assay: immunoSEQ multiplex PCR; the TCRdb copy retains only in-frame clones and omits some. The profile shows some 150,000 clones, approximately 83% of them singletons. CDR1 is SGHAT, CDR2 FQNNGV, per germline. The CDR3 has 15 amino acids. V shed 1 base and J shed 2 bases, with 12 bases lying between them. This clone has a count of ten or more. This sequence was found in a man aged 70 or older with acute or convalescent COVID-19. The chain employs TRBV11-2 and TRBJ2-7; D is ambiguous. Sequencing input: peripheral blood. Here the CDR3 DNA reads TGTGCCAGCAGCTTAGGTAGTCCTCTGACCTACGAGCAGTACTTC. Its translation: CASSLGSPLTYEQYF.